These 12 T cell receptor beta chains were sequenced from one sample in a study of PD-1 blockade in classical Hodgkin lymphoma. The data were produced by immunoSEQ multiplex PCR, yet TCRdb's version contains in-frame clones alone and is incomplete. Seen here are 10,000 to 15,000 clones, 70% to 85% observed once, and the top ten hold less than 25%. There was relapse after autologous stem cell transplantation in every patient, and there was variation in brentuximab vedotin exposure. CD8+ T cells were isolated from thawed PBMCs by magnetic negative selection. The starting material was CD8+ T cells from blood, obtained at baseline. These receptor sequences come from a human donor with classical Hodgkin lymphoma.

V gene TRBV29-1 combines with J gene TRBJ1-2; D is ambiguous. Looked up from germline, CDR1 is SQVTM and CDR2 is ANQGSEA. The ends were cut back, 3 bases at V and 0 bases at J, with 11 bases in the middle. This CDR3 has 14 residues. CDR3: CSVDSRVANYGYTF. In DNA, the CDR3 is TGCAGCGTTGACTCTAGGGTTGCTAACTATGGCTACACCTTC.

This rearrangement joins TRBV4-3 to TRBJ1-1; D remains unclear. V lost 0 bases, J lost 8 bases, and 16 bases lay in between. Germline loops: CDR1 LGHNA, CDR2 YSLEER. This CDR3 has 15 amino acids. The CDR3 reads CASSQDVIEGREAFF. The CDR3 DNA sequence: TGCGCCAGCAGCCAAGATGTTATAGAGGGTAGGGAAGCTTTCTTT.

The V gene is TRBV5-5, the J gene TRBJ1-1; D uncertain. Germline values: CDR1 SGHKS, CDR2 YYEKEE (reference sequence). The V end lost 6 bases, the J end lost 3 bases, and 15 bases lay between the germline ends. The CDR3 length is 14 residues. In nucleotides, the CDR3 is TGTGCCAGCATAAAGGCCCCCGGGTACACTGAAGCTTTCTTT. Protein product: CASIKAPGYTEAFF.

CDR3 residues: CATSRGASGQANTGELFF. CDR3 nucleotide sequence: TGTGCCACCAGCAGGGGGGCTAGCGGACAAGCGAACACCGGGGAGCTGTTTTTT. The chain carries TRBV15 and TRBJ2-2; tentative D call: TRBD2 (7 bases). V was clipped by 3 bases and J by 0 bases, with 17 bases between them. This CDR3 region has 18 residues. CDR1 is LNHNV and CDR2 is YYDKDF in the germline V gene (reference sequence).

J is TRBJ2-3 and V is TRBV10-2, with D tentatively TRBD2 (6 bases). This CDR3 contains 16 residues. Deletions cut 0 bases from V and 5 bases from J, with 15 bases between. Looked up from germline, CDR1 is WSHSY and CDR2 is SAAADI. CDR3 DNA: TGCGCCAGCAGTGAGTCGGAGGGTTACGGAGAAGATACGCAGTATTTT. It yields the protein CASSESEGYGEDTQYF.

The chain links TRBV11-1 to TRBJ2-7, with TRBD1 matching over 8 bases. Trimming removed 5 bases from V and 1 base from J; junction bases left unmatched: 1. The CDR3 loop spans 13 amino acids. Germline V CDR1 and CDR2: SGHAT, FQDESV (reference sequence). Here the CDR3 reads CASSRQGSYEQYF. The CDR3 nucleotides are TGTGCCAGCAGCCGACAGGGGTCCTACGAGCAGTACTTC. The full variable domain, with the rest looked up from reference TRBV11-1 and TRBJ2-7, is EAEVAQSPRYKITEKSQAVAFWCDPISGHATLYWYRQILGQGPELLVQFQDESVVDDSQLPKDRFSAERLKGVDSTLKIQPAELGDSAMYLCASSRQGSYEQYFGPGTRLTVT.

The V gene is TRBV7-6, the J gene TRBJ2-1, with 8 bases aligning to TRBD1. Germline V gene sequence: CDR1 SGHVS, CDR2 FNYEAQ. This CDR3 contains 14 residues. J was trimmed by 6 bases and V by 6 bases; bases with no gene match: 7. CDR3 sequence reads: CASRDRADSNEQFF. The CDR3 nucleotides read TGTGCCAGCAGGGACAGGGCTGATTCCAATGAGCAGTTCTTC.

V usage is TRBV7-6 and J usage is TRBJ2-2; D gene unclear. Germline loops: CDR1 SGHVS, CDR2 FNYEAQ. Trimming shortened V by 1 base and J by 7 bases, and 7 bases separated the two germline ends. This CDR3 contains 13 residues. In DNA form, the CDR3 reads TGTGCCAGCAGCTTAGAGGCTGGCGGGGAGCTGTTTTTT. As protein: CASSLEAGGELFF.

The rearrangement links TRBV5-6 to TRBJ2-2, with unresolved D. The germline gives CDR1 SGHDT, CDR2 YYEEEE. V was shortened by 2 bases and J by 5 bases, with 7 bases between the two germline ends. This CDR3 has 13 residues. The CDR3 loop is CASSFSGTGELFF. For the CDR3, the DNA is TGTGCCAGCAGCTTCTCCGGAACCGGGGAGCTGTTTTTT.

The V and J genes are TRBV4-3 and TRBJ2-7; D ambiguous. The germline CDR1 and CDR2 sequences are LGHNA and YSLEER. The V end lost 3 bases, the J end lost 4 bases, and 10 bases lay between the germline ends. The CDR3 covers 13 residues. The CDR3 DNA reads as TGCGCCAGCAGCCAGTTCGCCGCTTACGAGCAGTACTTC. This sequence encodes CASSQFAAYEQYF.

This chain uses TRBV2 with TRBJ2-7; 7 bases align to TRBD1. V was clipped by 1 base and J by 2 bases; unmatched bases: 5. The CDR3 contains 15 residues. The germline V gene has CDR1 SNHLY and CDR2 FYNNEI. CDR3 sequence reads: CASSEGQGVAYEQYF. The CDR3 DNA is TGTGCCAGCAGTGAAGGGCAGGGGGTAGCCTACGAGCAGTACTTC.

V usage is TRBV5-4 and J usage is TRBJ2-1; no clear D. Germline V gene lookup returns CDR1 SGHNT and CDR2 YYREEE (reference sequence). Between the trimmed V and J ends, which lost 4 bases and 4 bases, there was a span of 6 bases. This CDR3 is built from 12 residues. The CDR3 bases are TGTGCCAGCAGCGGTAGTTACAATGAGCAGTTCTTC. This encodes CASSGSYNEQFF. Together with reference TRBV5-4 and TRBJ2-1, the CDR3 gives the full variable domain: ETGVTQSPTHLIKTRGQQVTLRCSSQSGHNTVSWYQQALGQGPQFIFQYYREEENGRGNFPPRFSGLQFPNYSSELNVNALELDDSALYLCASSGSYNEQFFGPGTRLTVL.